This T cell receptor (beta chain) appears in the sequencing data of a study of cytomegalovirus exposure and HLA in healthy donors. In the PCR, 60 Vbeta and 13 Jbeta primers were used. Repertoires were generated with immunoSEQ multiplex PCR, while TCRdb's copy carries only in-frame clones and drops some. The sample lists nearly 110,000 clones, 70% to 80% occurring once. Of note for this clone: Its antigen is undetermined.

CDR3 length: 15 residues. V was clipped by 0 bases and J by 0 bases, with 8 bases between them. The germline V gene encodes CDR1 SGDLS and CDR2 YYNGEE. Whole-study results and caveats: A later analysis reportedly found fewer N-insertions in an Asian-associated ancestry cluster than the approximately 670-donor mean. In a later analysis, specific HLA alleles were associated with 15,000 to 20,000 TCR beta sequences at a 0.05 false discovery rate.

The TCR comes from a man aged 55 to 69 in good health and CMV-seronegative. Source material: PBMCs. The rearrangement links TRBV9 to TRBJ2-3, with D possibly TRBD1 on 6 matching bases. The CDR3 sequence: CASSVGGPSTDTQYF. As DNA, the CDR3 is TGTGCCAGCAGCGTAGGGGGGCCTAGCACAGATACGCAGTATTTT.